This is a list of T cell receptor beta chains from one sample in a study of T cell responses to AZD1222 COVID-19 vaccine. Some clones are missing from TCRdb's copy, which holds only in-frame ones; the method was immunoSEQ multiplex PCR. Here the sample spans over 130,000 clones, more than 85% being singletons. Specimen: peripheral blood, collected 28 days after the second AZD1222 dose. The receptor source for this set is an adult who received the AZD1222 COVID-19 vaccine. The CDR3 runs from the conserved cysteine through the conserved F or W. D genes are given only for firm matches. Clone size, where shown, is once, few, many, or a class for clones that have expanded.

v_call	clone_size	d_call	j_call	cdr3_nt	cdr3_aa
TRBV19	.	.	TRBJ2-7	TGTGCCAGTACCGCCGGGAGCCCCTACGAGCAGTACTTC	CASTAGSPYEQYF
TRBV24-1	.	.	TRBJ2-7	TGTGCCACCCCTTGGGGAAGGGACACCGATTACGAGCAGTACTTC	CATPWGRDTDYEQYF
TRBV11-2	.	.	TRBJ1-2	TGTGCCAGCAGCTTCCGGTTACGAGATGGCTACACCTTC	CASSFRLRDGYTF
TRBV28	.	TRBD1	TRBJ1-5	TGTGCCAGCAGCTCTGGGGTGGGCGGGACAGCAGGTCAGCCCCAGCATTTT	CASSSGVGGTAGQPQHF
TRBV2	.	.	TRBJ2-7	TGTGCCAGCAGCTTGGGAGTGTACGAGCAGTACTTC	CASSLGVYEQYF
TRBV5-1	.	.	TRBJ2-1	TGCGCCAGCAGCCCCCCGAGGGGGGTCAATGAGCAGTTCTTC	CASSPPRGVNEQFF
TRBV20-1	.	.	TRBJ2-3	TGCAGTGCTAGACCCACAGATACGCAGTATTTT	CSARPTDTQYF
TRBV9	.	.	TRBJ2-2	TGTGCCAGCACCCGAGGGCCGAGCACCGGGGAGCTGTTTTTT	CASTRGPSTGELFF
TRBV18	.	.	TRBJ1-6	TGTGCCAGCTCACCACGAGGGAGCAATTCACCCCTCCACTTT	CASSPRGSNSPLHF
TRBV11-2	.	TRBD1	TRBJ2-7	TGTGCCAGCAGCTTAGTAAAGGGACAGGCCGCCTCGGAGCAGTACTTC	CASSLVKGQAASEQYF
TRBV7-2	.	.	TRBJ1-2	TGTGCCAGCAGCTTATCGGGGGACTATGGCTACACCTTC	CASSLSGDYGYTF
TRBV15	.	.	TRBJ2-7	TGTGCCACCAGCCGTTTTGGCGACTACGAGCAGTACTTC	CATSRFGDYEQYF
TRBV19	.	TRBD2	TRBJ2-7	TGTGCCAGTAGTATCCCAGGGAGCGGGGGCTACGAGCAGTACTTC	CASSIPGSGGYEQYF
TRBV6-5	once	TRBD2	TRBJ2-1	TGTGCCAGCATTGGGGCTAGCGGCTCCTACAATGAGCAGTTCTTC	CASIGASGSYNEQFF
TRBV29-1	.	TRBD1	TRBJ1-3	TGCAGCGTTGAATCCTGGGGACAGGGCTCCTCTGGAAACACCATATATTTT	CSVESWGQGSSGNTIYF
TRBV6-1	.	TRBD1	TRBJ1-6	TGTGCCAGCAGTGAGGGGACAGCGAATAATAATTCACCCCTCCACTTT	CASSEGTANNNSPLHF
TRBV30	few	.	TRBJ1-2	TGTGCCTCCGTTCCGAAGGCAGGGCGAGGTTACACCTTC	CASVPKAGRGYTF
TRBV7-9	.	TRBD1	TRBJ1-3	TGTGCCAGCAGCCCACGGGACAGGGGCTTTCTTTTCTCTGGAAACACCATATATTTT	CASSPRDRGFLFSGNTIYF
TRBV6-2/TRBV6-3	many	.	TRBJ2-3	TGTGCCAGCAGTTACCCGGCAGGGATGGCCGATACGCAGTATTTT	CASSYPAGMADTQYF
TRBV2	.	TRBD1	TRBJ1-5	TGTGCCAGCACTGGGACAGGGGGTAACCAGCCCCAGCATTTT	CASTGTGGNQPQHF
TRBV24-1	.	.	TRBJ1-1	TGTGCCACCAGTGATTCTCGCGGGACGGTGAACACTGAAGCTTTCTTT	CATSDSRGTVNTEAFF
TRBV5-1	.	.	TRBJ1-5	TGCGCCAGCAGCCCGACGGACGGCACGGAGCCCCAGCATTTT	CASSPTDGTEPQHF
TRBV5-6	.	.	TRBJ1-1	TGTGCCAGCAGCTTGGACGTAAGGAACACTGAAGCTTTCTTT	CASSLDVRNTEAFF
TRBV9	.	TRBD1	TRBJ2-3	TGTGCCAGCAGCGGGGACAGGGGGGCGAGGTATACGCAGTATTTT	CASSGDRGARYTQYF
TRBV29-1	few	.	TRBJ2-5	TGCAGCGTTGGGGACAACGGGAGGACCCAGTACTTC	CSVGDNGRTQYF
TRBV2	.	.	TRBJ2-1	TGTGCCAGCACCTTGGCAGGATACAATGAGCAGTTCTTC	CASTLAGYNEQFF
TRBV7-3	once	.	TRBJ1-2	TGTGCCAGCGGGGCCTATGGCTACACCTTC	CASGAYGYTF
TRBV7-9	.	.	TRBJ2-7	TGTGCCAGCAGCTTGATGGAGTACGAGCAGTACTTC	CASSLMEYEQYF
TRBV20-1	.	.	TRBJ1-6	TGCAGTGTGGCCGGCAATTCACCCCTCCACTTT	CSVAGNSPLHF
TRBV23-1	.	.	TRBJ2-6	TGCGCCATCCGCGAATCTGGGGCCAACGTCCTGACTTTC	CAIRESGANVLTF
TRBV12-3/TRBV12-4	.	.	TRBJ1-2	TGTGCCAGCAGCCTTACACCTAACTATGGCTACACCTTC	CASSLTPNYGYTF
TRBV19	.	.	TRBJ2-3	TGTGCCAGTAGTACCAGTCCTAGCACAGATACGCAGTATTTT	CASSTSPSTDTQYF
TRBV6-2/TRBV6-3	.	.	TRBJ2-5	TGTGCCAGCAGTTACTCTGAGACCCAGTACTTC	CASSYSETQYF
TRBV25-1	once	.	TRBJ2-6	TGTGCCAGCAGTGAATTCCCAGGAACTGGTGGGGCCAACGTCCTGACTTTC	CASSEFPGTGGANVLTF
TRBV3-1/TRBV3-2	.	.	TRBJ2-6	TGTGCCAGCAGCCAGGGCTCTGGGGCCAACGTCCTGACTTTC	CASSQGSGANVLTF
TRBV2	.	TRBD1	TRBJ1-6	TGTGCCAGCATCCCAAGGGGCTCAGGGGGTTCACCCCTCCACTTT	CASIPRGSGGSPLHF
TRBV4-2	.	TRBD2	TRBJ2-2	TGTGCCAGCAGCCAGGAGGGTAACGGTGGACTAGCGGGAGGTAGTGGGGAGCTGTTTTTT	CASSQEGNGGLAGGSGELFF
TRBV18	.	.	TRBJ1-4	TGTGCCAGCTCACTTCGCGTAGGGACAAATGAAAAACTGTTTTTT	CASSLRVGTNEKLFF
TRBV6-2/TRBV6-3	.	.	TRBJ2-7	TGTGCCAGCAGTTACTCGGGAGACGCAGCCTACGAGCAGTACTTC	CASSYSGDAAYEQYF
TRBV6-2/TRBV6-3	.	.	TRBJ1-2	TGTGCCAGCAGTTCCGACAGGTTACGCGGCTACACCTTC	CASSSDRLRGYTF
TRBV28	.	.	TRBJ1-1	TGTGCCAGCAGCGCCCCCGGGGCGGGAGCTTTCTTT	CASSAPGAGAFF
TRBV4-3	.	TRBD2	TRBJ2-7	TGCGCCAGCAGCCAAGGTCGGGGACTAGCGGGAGGGCGGGTAGGAGAGCAGTACTTC	CASSQGRGLAGGRVGEQYF
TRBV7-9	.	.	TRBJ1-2	TGTGCCAGCAGCCTTACGAATGGCTACACCTTC	CASSLTNGYTF
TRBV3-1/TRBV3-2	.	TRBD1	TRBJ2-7	TGTGCCAGCAGCCAATACGGACAGGGGGATTTTGAGCAGTACTTC	CASSQYGQGDFEQYF
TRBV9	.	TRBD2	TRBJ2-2	TGTGCCAGCAGCCCAACGACTAGCGGGAGAGCCGGGGAGCTGTTTTTT	CASSPTTSGRAGELFF
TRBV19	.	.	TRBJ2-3	TGTGCCAGTAGTATAGATCGGGACGGTACGCAGTATTTT	CASSIDRDGTQYF
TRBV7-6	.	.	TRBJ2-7	TGTGCCAGCAGCCGACGTTACGAGGGGCGCGGGTACGAGCAGTACTTC	CASSRRYEGRGYEQYF
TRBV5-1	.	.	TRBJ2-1	TGCGCCAGCAGCGTCGGACTAACGTCCTACAATGAGCAGTTCTTC	CASSVGLTSYNEQFF
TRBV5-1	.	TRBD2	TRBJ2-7	TGCGCCAGCAGCGCCCCCGGGTTAGCGGGAGTCGGTGAGCAGTACTTC	CASSAPGLAGVGEQYF
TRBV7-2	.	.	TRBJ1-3	TGTGCCAGCAGCTTAGGGGACATCTCTGGAAACACCATATATTTT	CASSLGDISGNTIYF
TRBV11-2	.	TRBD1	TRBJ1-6	TGTGCCAGCAGCTTAGAGGGGCCCGGGACAGGGTTATCACCCCTCCACTTT	CASSLEGPGTGLSPLHF
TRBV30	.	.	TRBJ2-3	TGTGCCTGGAGTGTACGGGTCAGGGAGGATACGCAGTATTTT	CAWSVRVREDTQYF
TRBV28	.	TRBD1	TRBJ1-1	TGTGCCAGCGGTAAACAGGGGGGCGCTGAAGCTTTCTTT	CASGKQGGAEAFF
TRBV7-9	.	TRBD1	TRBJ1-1	TGTGCCAGCAGCTTTGGGACAGGGGGGACTGAAGCTTTCTTT	CASSFGTGGTEAFF
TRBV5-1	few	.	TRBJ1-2	TGCGCCAGCAGCTTGGGTTGGTCGCCGGGGAACTATGGCTACACCTTC	CASSLGWSPGNYGYTF